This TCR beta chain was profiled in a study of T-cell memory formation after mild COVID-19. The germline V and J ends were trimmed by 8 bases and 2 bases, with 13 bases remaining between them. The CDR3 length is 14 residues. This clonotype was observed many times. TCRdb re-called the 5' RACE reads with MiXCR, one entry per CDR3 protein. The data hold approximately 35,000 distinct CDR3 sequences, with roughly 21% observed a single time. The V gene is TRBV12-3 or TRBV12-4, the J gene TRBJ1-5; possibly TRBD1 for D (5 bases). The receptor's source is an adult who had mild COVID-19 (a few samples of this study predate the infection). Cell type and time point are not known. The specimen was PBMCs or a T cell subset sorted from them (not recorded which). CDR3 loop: CASRGGGRNQPQHF. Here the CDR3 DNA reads TGTGCCAGCCGGGGGGGTGGACGCAATCAGCCCCAGCATTTT.